Shown below are 14 T cell receptor beta chains from a single sample sequenced in a study of T cell responses to AZD1222 COVID-19 vaccine. The repertoire was sequenced with immunoSEQ multiplex PCR; TCRdb's copy has only in-frame clones and lacks some. Counted here are 90,000 to 120,000 clones, roughly 90% occurring once; the ten biggest clones make up 6.6%. This material consisted of peripheral blood, taken on day 0 of AZD1222 vaccination. These TCRs come from an adult in good health.

The rearrangement joins TRBV5-6 to TRBJ2-1; maybe TRBD2 (6 bases). Per germline, CDR1 SGHDT and CDR2 YYEEEE. The ends were cut back, 2 bases at V and 10 bases at J, with 16 bases in the middle. This CDR3 spans 14 amino acids. The CDR3, as DNA: TGTGCCAGCAGCTTTTCTCACGGGGGATACGAGCAGTTCTTC. Translating gives CASSFSHGGYEQFF.

The V call is TRBV7-9, the J call TRBJ2-1; D is perhaps TRBD2 (6 bases). Trimming removed 3 bases from V and 7 bases from J, with 10 bases in between. This CDR3 contains 13 residues. CDR1 SEHNR and CDR2 FQNEAQ come from the germline V gene (reference sequence). This chain's CDR3 is CASSLQTRNEQFF. CDR3 coding DNA: TGTGCCAGCAGCTTGCAGACTAGGAATGAGCAGTTCTTC.

This sequence joins TRBV5-1 and TRBJ1-4; no clear D. Germline lookup yields CDR1 SGHRS and CDR2 YFSETQ. The CDR3 length is 15 residues. V was shortened by 5 bases and J by 0 bases, with 11 bases between the two germline ends. The CDR3 loop is CASSPSWATNEKLFF. The CDR3 bases are TGCGCCAGCAGTCCCTCCTGGGCAACTAATGAAAAACTGTTTTTT.

The chain recombines TRBV30 with TRBJ1-5, with TRBD1 as a possible D gene (5 bases). The CDR3 sequence is 13 residues long. The germline V and J ends were trimmed by 3 bases and 10 bases, with 16 bases remaining between them. Per germline, CDR1 GTSNPN and CDR2 SVGIG (reference sequence). The CDR3 nucleotides read TGTGCCTGGAGCACTTCCAGGGTTGGACCCCAGCATTTT. This gives the protein CAWSTSRVGPQHF.

The chain couples TRBV21-1 to TRBJ1-2; TRBD1, the D gene given by the table, was not confirmed from the DNA. TRBV21-1 is tagged as a pseudogene. The CDR3 extends over 21 amino acids. This CDR3 is CASSKATVGQPAIYPTYGYTF. CDR3 nucleotide sequence: TGTGCCAGCAGCAAAGCCACCGTGGGGCAGCCCGCAATCTACCCGACCTATGGCTACACCTTC.

This clone was detected a few times. The rearrangement joins TRBV2 to TRBJ2-2; D uncertain. The CDR3 loop spans 13 amino acids. Germline CDR1 and CDR2: SNHLY and FYNNEI. V was trimmed by 6 bases and J by 0 bases, leaving 5 bases between them. The CDR3 spells CASRSTNTGELFF. CDR3 nucleotides: TGTGCCAGCAGATCTACGAACACCGGGGAGCTGTTTTTT. Combining the CDR3 with reference TRBV2 and TRBJ2-2 gives the whole variable domain EPEVTQTPSHQVTQMGQEVILRCVPISNHLYFYWYRQILGQKVEFLVSFYNNEISEKSEIFDDQFSVERPDGSNFTLKIRSTKLEDSAMYFCASRSTNTGELFFGEGSRLTVL.

The chain couples TRBV19 to TRBJ1-1; the D gene is possibly TRBD1 (6 bases). Trimming took 5 bases from V and 0 from J, leaving 13 bases between them. Germline V CDR1 and CDR2: LNHDA, SQIVND (reference sequence). CDR3 size: 15 residues. CDR3 sequence (DNA): TGTGCCAGTAGTGTTTTTACAGGGTTGAACACTGAAGCTTTCTTT. Its protein product is CASSVFTGLNTEAFF.

The V and J genes are TRBV27 and TRBJ2-7; 7 nucleotides align to TRBD1. The CDR3 has 18 amino acids. CDR1 and CDR2 (germline): MNHEY, SMNVEV (reference sequence). The junction had 16 bases not matched to a gene; V was cut back by 0 bases and J by 5 bases. The CDR3 DNA reads TGTGCCAGCAGTTTATCTTCACAGGGGCTCCCTCCTTATAACGAGCAGTACTTC. This translates into CASSLSSQGLPPYNEQYF.

The chain recombines TRBV5-4 with TRBJ2-7; possible D gene TRBD2, 6 bases. The CDR3 contains 15 residues. The V end was cut by 0 bases, the J end by 0 bases, with 10 bases between. Germline V lookup: CDR1 SGHNT, CDR2 YYREEE (reference sequence). The CDR3 spells CASSLEAGRSYEQYF. CDR3 in DNA: TGTGCCAGCAGCTTGGAAGCGGGCCGCTCCTACGAGCAGTACTTC.

The chain has TRBV28 and TRBJ2-3, with TRBD2 as a possible D gene (6 bases). The length of the CDR3 is 15 residues. V lost 5 bases and J 7 bases, leaving 19 bases between the germline ends. Germline loops: CDR1 MDHEN, CDR2 SYDVKM. The CDR3 region is CASSDPPAGSYTQYF. In nucleotides, the CDR3 is TGTGCCAGCAGTGACCCTCCGGCGGGATCCTATACGCAGTATTTT.

J is TRBJ1-6 and V is TRBV2, with unresolved D. This CDR3 contains 13 residues. Germline V CDR1 and CDR2: SNHLY, FYNNEI. Trimming took off 6 bases at V and 4 bases at J, with 7 bases between the two ends. Here the CDR3 reads CASRDVYNSPLHF. As DNA, the CDR3 is TGTGCCAGCAGGGACGTGTATAATTCACCCCTCCACTTT.

This rearrangement joins TRBV4-3 to TRBJ2-3, with 7 bases lining up with TRBD2. The CDR3 has 17 amino acids. Per germline, CDR1 LGHNA and CDR2 YSLEER. V trimming: 0 bases; J trimming: 4 bases; junction bases outside the gene matches: 10. This CDR3 reads CASSQEPGTMVPDTQYF. The CDR3 coding sequence is TGCGCCAGCAGCCAAGAACCCGGGACTATGGTACCAGATACGCAGTATTTT.

The V call is TRBV5-4, the J call TRBJ1-1; D is ambiguous. The CDR3 runs to 12 residues. Germline V gene sequence: CDR1 SGHNT, CDR2 YYREEE (reference sequence). V was trimmed by 4 bases and J by 1 base, leaving 5 bases between them. The CDR3: CASSPTNTEAFF. In DNA, the CDR3 is TGTGCCAGCAGCCCGACGAACACTGAAGCTTTCTTT.

The chain recombines TRBV7-2 with TRBJ1-5; 7 bases align to TRBD1. V was pared by 3 bases and J by 1 base, with 3 bases of the junction left unmatched. CDR1 and CDR2 from the germline V gene are SGHTA and FQGNSA. The CDR3 has 15 amino acids. CDR3 sequence (DNA): TGTGCCAGCAGCTTTTCACAGGGGAGCAATCAGCCCCAGCATTTT. It translates to CASSFSQGSNQPQHF.